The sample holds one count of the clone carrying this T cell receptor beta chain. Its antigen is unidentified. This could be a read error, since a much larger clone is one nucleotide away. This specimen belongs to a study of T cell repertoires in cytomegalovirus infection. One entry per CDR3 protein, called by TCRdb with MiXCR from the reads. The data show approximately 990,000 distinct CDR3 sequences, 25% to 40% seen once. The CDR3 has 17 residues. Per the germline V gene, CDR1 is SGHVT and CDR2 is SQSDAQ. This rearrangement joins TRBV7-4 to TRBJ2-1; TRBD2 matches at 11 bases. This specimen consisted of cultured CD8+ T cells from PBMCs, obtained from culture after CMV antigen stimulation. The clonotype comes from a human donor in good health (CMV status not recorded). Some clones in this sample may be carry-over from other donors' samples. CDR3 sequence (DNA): TGTGTCAGCAGCCGCCTAGCGGGGGGCGCAGACTACAATGAGCAGTTCTTC. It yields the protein CVSSRLAGGADYNEQFF.